The T cell receptor (beta chain) under discussion was sequenced for a study of shared clonotypes between healthy human individuals. TCRdb keeps only in-frame clones here, not all; method: immunoSEQ multiplex PCR. The data show roughly 1,600,000 clones, with 97% to 99% seen just once and approximately 0.4% held by the top ten. The V gene's germline CDR1 is SGHNT and CDR2 YYREEE (reference sequence). V dropped 0 bases and J dropped 1; count of bases not matched to a gene: 6. The CDR3 is 16 residues long. V gene TRBV5-4 combines with J gene TRBJ2-7; 8 bases map to TRBD2. The material sequenced was naive CD4+ T cells sorted from blood. As for subset: CD45RA+ positively selected. The receptor was derived from a man aged 25-45 years in good health. The CDR3: CASSLEAGGVSYEQYF. CDR3 DNA sequence: TGTGCCAGCAGCTTGGAGGCGGGAGGAGTTTCCTACGAGCAGTACTTC.